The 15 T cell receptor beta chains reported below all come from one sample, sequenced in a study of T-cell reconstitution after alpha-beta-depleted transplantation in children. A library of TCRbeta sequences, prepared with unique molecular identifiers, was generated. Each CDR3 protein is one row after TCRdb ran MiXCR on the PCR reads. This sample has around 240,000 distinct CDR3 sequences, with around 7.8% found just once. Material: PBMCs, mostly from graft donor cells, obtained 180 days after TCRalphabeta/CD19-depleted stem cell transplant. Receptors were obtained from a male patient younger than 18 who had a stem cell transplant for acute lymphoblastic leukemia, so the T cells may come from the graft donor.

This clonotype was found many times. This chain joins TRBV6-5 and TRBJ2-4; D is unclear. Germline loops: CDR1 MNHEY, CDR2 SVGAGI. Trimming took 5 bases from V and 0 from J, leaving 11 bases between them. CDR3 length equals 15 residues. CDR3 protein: CASSPSRQAKNIQYF. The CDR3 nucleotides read TGTGCCAGCAGTCCCTCCCGACAAGCCAAAAACATTCAGTACTTC.

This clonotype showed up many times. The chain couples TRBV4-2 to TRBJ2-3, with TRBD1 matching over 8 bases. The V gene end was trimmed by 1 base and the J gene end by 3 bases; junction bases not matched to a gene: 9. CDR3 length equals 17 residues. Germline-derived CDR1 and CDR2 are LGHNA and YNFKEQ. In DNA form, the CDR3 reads TGTGCCAGCAGCCAAGGCGACAGGGGTGGGTTGACAGATACGCAGTATTTT. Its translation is CASSQGDRGGLTDTQYF.

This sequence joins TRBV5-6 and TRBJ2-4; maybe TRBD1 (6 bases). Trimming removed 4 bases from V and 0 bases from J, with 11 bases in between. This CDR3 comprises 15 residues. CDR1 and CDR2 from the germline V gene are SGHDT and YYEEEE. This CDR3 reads CASSPGQRAKNIQYF. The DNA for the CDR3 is TGTGCCAGCAGCCCCGGACAGCGAGCCAAAAACATTCAGTACTTC. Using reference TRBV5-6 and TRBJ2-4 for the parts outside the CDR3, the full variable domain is DAGVTQSPTHLIKTRGQQVTLRCSPKSGHDTVSWYQQALGQGPQFIFQYYEEEERQRGNFPDRFSGHQFPNYSSELNVNALLLGDSALYLCASSPGQRAKNIQYFGAGTRLSVL.

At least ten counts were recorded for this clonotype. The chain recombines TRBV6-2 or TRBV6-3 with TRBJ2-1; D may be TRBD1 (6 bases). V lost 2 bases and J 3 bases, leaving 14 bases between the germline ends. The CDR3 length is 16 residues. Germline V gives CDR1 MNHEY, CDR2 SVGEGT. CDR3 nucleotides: TGTGCCAGCAGTTACCCCCCGGGGACATTCTACAATGAGCAGTTCTTC. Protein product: CASSYPPGTFYNEQFF.

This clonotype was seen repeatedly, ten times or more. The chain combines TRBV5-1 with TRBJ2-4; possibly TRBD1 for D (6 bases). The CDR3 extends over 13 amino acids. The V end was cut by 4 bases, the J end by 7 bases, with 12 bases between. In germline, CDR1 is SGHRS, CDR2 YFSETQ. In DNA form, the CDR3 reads TGCGCCAGCAGCGCGGACAGTGGGAACATTCAGTACTTC. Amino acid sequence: CASSADSGNIQYF.

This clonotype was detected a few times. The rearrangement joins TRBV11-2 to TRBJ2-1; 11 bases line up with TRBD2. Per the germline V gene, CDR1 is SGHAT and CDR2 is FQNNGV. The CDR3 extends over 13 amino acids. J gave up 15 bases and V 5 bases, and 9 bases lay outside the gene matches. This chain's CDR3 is CASSTRSGGVPFF. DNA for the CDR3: TGTGCCAGCAGCACCCGTAGCGGGGGGGTGCCGTTCTTC.

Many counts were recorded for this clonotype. The CDR3 DNA reads as TGTGCCAGCAGTTACGGGACAGGGTCCTCCTACGAGCAGTACTTC. It encodes CASSYGTGSSYEQYF. The V call is TRBV6-5, the J call TRBJ2-7, with 9 bases identical to TRBD1. Germline assignment: CDR1 MNHEY and CDR2 SVGAGI. The V and J ends lost 2 bases and 0 bases, in that order; junction bases with no gene match: 2. The CDR3 covers 15 residues.

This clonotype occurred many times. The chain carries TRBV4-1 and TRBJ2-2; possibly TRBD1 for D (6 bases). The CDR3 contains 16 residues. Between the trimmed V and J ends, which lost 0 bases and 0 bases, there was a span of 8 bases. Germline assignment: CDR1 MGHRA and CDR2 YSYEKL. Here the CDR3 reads CASSQDRTANTGELFF. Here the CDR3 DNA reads TGCGCCAGCAGCCAAGACAGGACAGCGAACACCGGGGAGCTGTTTTTT.

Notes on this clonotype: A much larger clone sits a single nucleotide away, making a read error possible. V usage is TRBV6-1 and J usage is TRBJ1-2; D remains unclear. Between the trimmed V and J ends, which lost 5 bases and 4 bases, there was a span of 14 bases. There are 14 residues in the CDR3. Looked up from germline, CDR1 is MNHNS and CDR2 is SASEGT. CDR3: CASSRTMGGYGYTF. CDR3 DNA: TGTGCCAGCAGTAGGACGATGGGCGGCTATGGCTACACCTTC.

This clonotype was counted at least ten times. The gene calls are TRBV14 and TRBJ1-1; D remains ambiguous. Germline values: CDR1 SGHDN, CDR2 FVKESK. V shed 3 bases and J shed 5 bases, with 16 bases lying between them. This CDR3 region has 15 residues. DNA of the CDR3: TGTGCCAGCAGCCAGATCCAGGCGTCGGGGACTGAAGCTTTCTTT. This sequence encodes CASSQIQASGTEAFF.

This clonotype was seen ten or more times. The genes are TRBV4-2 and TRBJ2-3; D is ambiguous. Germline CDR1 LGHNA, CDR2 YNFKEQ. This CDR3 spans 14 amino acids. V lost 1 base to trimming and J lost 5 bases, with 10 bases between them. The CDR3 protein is CASSQGSNGDTQYF. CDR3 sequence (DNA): TGTGCCAGCAGCCAAGGGTCGAACGGAGATACGCAGTATTTT.

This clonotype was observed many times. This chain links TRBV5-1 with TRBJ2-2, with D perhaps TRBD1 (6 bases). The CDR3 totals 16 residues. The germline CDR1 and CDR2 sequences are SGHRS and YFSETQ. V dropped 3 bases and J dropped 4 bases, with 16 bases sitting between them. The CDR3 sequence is CASSYDRTRGTGELFF. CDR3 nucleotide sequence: TGCGCCAGCAGCTACGACAGGACCCGGGGCACCGGGGAGCTGTTTTTT.

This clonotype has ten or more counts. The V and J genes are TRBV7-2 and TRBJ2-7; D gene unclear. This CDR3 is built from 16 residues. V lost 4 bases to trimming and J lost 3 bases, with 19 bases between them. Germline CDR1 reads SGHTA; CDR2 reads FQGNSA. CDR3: CASSSYPVTGSYEQYF. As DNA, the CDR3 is TGTGCCAGCAGCTCTTATCCGGTGACTGGTAGCTACGAGCAGTACTTC.

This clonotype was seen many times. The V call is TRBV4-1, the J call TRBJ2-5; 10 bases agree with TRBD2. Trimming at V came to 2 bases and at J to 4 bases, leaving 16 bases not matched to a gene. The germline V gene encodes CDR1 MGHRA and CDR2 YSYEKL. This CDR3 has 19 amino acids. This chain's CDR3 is CASSQTPRASGGATETQYF. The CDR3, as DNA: TGCGCCAGCAGCCAAACCCCCAGGGCCAGCGGGGGGGCTACAGAGACCCAGTACTTC.

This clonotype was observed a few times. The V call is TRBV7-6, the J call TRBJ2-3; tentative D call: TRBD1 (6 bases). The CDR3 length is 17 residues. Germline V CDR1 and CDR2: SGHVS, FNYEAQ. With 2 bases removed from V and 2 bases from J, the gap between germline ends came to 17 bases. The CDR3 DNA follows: TGTGCCAGCAGCTTAAAGGCCACAGGGACCCCCACAGATACGCAGTATTTT. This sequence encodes CASSLKATGTPTDTQYF.